This T cell receptor beta chain was obtained from a study of blood T cell repertoires in COVID-19 (dated by TCRdb to the early 2020s). In terms of the full investigation: The collaborator samples originated in the United States, Italy and Spain and spanned the acute and convalescent phases of COVID-19. The prospective study material was composed of cDNA or gDNA derived from T cells, B-cell-depleted T cells, or PBMCs. Subjects who had been exposed to COVID-19, were actively infected with it, or had recovered from it provided the deeply sampled blood TCRbeta repertoires that made up the dataset. A freely available public database, intended as a resource for researchers studying the immune response to SARS-CoV-2, is where the repertoires were released. The samples were drawn from two sources: the first 160 participants of the ongoing ImmuneRACE study, and 1,200 or so subjects contributed by 6 global collaborators. The sample metadata nearly always contained a de-identified subject ID, COVID-19 status, age in years and sex. Where available, HLA class I and class II types were obtained from metadata supplied by the sample provider rather than from assay-based typing. The study at large found these results: How much clinical and demographic metadata was included differed by source and by participant, and the metadata was provided uncurated.

One collaborating source in Seattle enrolled patients while the patients were actively infected and followed the patients over time throughout the course of disease. Each collaborating institution followed its own protocols to collect whole blood in K2EDTA tubes. For TCRbeta analysis, collaborators shipped samples as frozen whole blood, isolated PBMCs, or DNA extracted from either of those sample types. This clone came up a few times. The antigen it recognizes is unknown. Per-base quality was not reported, and no clone a single base away is much larger than it. TCRbeta CDR3 regions were amplified from genomic DNA by means of the immunoSEQ Assay, a bias-controlled multiplex PCR. The original methods were these. Within the assay, amplification of reference gene primers was used to estimate how many nucleated cells each sample contained. To quantify the absolute abundance of each unique TCRbeta CDR3 rearrangement, sequence reads were collapsed and filtered. For each sample, productive Simpson clonality was calculated as the square root of Simpson's diversity index across productive rearrangements. TCRdb carries this immuneACCESS record with in-frame sequences only. Its versions omit some clonotypes, under half of them owing to an unresolved V gene in the studies checked, with the rest unexplained. V, J and clone size are taken as reported in that table, and D and trimming were inferred from the DNA itself. Within this sample are about 410,000 clones, with about 91% of them counted one time only. In total, the top ten clones hold roughly 1.6% of the sample.

The sequence derives from a woman aged 40 to 55 with COVID-19, enrolled during active disease. Source material: peripheral blood.

In nucleotide form, the sequence is TGCGCCAGCAGCGTGACCGGGACACCCGAAAAACTGTTTTTT. The translation is CASSVTGTPEKLFF. The chain employs TRBV5-1 and TRBJ1-4; a tentative D match to TRBD1 spans 6 bases. V and J are truncated by 4 bases and 8 bases respectively, leaving an intervening sequence of 15 bases. According to the germline V gene, CDR1 reads SGHRS and CDR2 reads YFSETQ. Reading from cysteine to phenylalanine, the CDR3 counts 14 amino acids. Only CDR3 DNA remains: 42 bases, in frame from the first base.